This T cell receptor (beta chain) appears in the sequencing data of a study of beta chain features in type 1 diabetes. Expressed TCRB transcripts were sequenced after all isolated RNA was converted to cDNA. Libraries were prepared by immunoSEQ multiplex PCR; TCRdb keeps only in-frame clonotypes and omits some of them. The repertoire holds tens of thousands of clones, 51% seen once, with approximately 2% in the top ten. The receptor comes from a woman aged 18-29 years in good health. Material: Tregs from blood.

CDR3 bases: TGTGCCAGCAATCCGACAGGCACAGATACGCAGTATTTT. Translating it yields CASNPTGTDTQYF. The rearrangement uses TRBV2 and TRBJ2-3, with TRBD1 as a possible D gene (5 bases). The CDR3 consists of 13 residues. Between the trimmed V and J ends, which lost 7 bases and 1 base, there was a span of 9 bases. Germline assignment: CDR1 SNHLY and CDR2 FYNNEI.